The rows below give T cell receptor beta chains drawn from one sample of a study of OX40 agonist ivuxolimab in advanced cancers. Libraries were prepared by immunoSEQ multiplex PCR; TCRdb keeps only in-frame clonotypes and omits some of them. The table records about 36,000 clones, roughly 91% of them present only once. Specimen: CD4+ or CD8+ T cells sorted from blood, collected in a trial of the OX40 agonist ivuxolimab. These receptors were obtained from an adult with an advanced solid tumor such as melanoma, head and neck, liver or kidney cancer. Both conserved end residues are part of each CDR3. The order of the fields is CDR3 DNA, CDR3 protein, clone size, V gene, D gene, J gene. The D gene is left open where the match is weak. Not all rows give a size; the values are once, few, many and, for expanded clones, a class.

CDR3nt: TGCGCCAGCAGCCAAACAATGGTCCTGGGATCTGGGGCCAACGTCCTGACTTTC
CDR3aa: CASSQTMVLGSGANVLTF
abundance: NA
v_gene: TRBV4-3
d_gene: NA
j_gene: TRBJ2-6

CDR3nt: TGTGCCAGCAGCCCCCGGGACGCCGGGGAGCTGTTTTTT
CDR3aa: CASSPRDAGELFF
abundance: NA
v_gene: TRBV9
d_gene: NA
j_gene: TRBJ2-2

CDR3nt: TGTGCCAGTGCTAGCGGAGGGATATACAATGAGCAGTTCTTC
CDR3aa: CASASGGIYNEQFF
abundance: NA
v_gene: TRBV27
d_gene: TRBD2
j_gene: TRBJ2-1

CDR3nt: TGTGCCAGCAGCGTAGAACTAGCGGGAGTCGGGGAGCTGTTTTTT
CDR3aa: CASSVELAGVGELFF
abundance: once
v_gene: TRBV9
d_gene: TRBD2
j_gene: TRBJ2-2

CDR3nt: TGTGCCAGCAGCTCCATTCCGCCGGGACAGGGGGCGAATCAGCCCCAGCATTTT
CDR3aa: CASSSIPPGQGANQPQHF
abundance: once
v_gene: TRBV21-1
d_gene: NA
j_gene: TRBJ1-5

CDR3nt: TGTGCCACCAGCAGAGAGCGGGTTGGCACTGAAGCTTTCTTT
CDR3aa: CATSRERVGTEAFF
abundance: NA
v_gene: TRBV15
d_gene: NA
j_gene: TRBJ1-1

CDR3nt: TGTGCCAGCAGTGAAGCGGATAGCAGCGGGTACGAGCAGTACTTC
CDR3aa: CASSEADSSGYEQYF
abundance: NA
v_gene: TRBV6-1
d_gene: NA
j_gene: TRBJ2-7

CDR3nt: TGTGCCAGTAGTATAGTCCTAGCGGGAGTGTACGAGCAGTACTTC
CDR3aa: CASSIVLAGVYEQYF
abundance: NA
v_gene: TRBV19
d_gene: TRBD2
j_gene: TRBJ2-7

CDR3nt: TGTGCCTGGAGCCGGACTAGCGCTTACACAGATACGCAGTATTTT
CDR3aa: CAWSRTSAYTDTQYF
abundance: NA
v_gene: TRBV30
d_gene: TRBD2
j_gene: TRBJ2-3

CDR3nt: TGTGCCAGCGATCTAGCGACGGAGACCCAGTACTTC
CDR3aa: CASDLATETQYF
abundance: NA
v_gene: TRBV9
d_gene: NA
j_gene: TRBJ2-5

CDR3nt: TGTGCCAGCAGGATACTCGGGCTAGCGGGCCAAGAGACCCAGTACTTC
CDR3aa: CASRILGLAGQETQYF
abundance: once
v_gene: TRBV27
d_gene: TRBD2
j_gene: TRBJ2-5

CDR3nt: TGCGCCAGCAGCCAGGCGACCGGGACTAGCGGCGAGCAGTACTTC
CDR3aa: CASSQATGTSGEQYF
abundance: NA
v_gene: TRBV4-1
d_gene: TRBD2
j_gene: TRBJ2-7

CDR3nt: TGTGCCAGCAGCGTATGGGGGGCAGGAGATACGCAGTATTTT
CDR3aa: CASSVWGAGDTQYF
abundance: NA
v_gene: TRBV9
d_gene: NA
j_gene: TRBJ2-3

CDR3nt: TGCGCCAGCAGCTTGTATGCGGGAGGGCCCTCCTACGAGCAGTACTTC
CDR3aa: CASSLYAGGPSYEQYF
abundance: NA
v_gene: TRBV5-1
d_gene: TRBD2
j_gene: TRBJ2-7

CDR3nt: TGTGCCAGTAGCGGGAGCTCCTACAATGAGCAGTTCTTC
CDR3aa: CASSGSSYNEQFF
abundance: NA
v_gene: TRBV7-9
d_gene: TRBD2
j_gene: TRBJ2-1

CDR3nt: TGTGCCAGCAGCTTTCGGGAGTGGCTTGAGCAGTTCTTC
CDR3aa: CASSFREWLEQFF
abundance: NA
v_gene: TRBV5-6
d_gene: NA
j_gene: TRBJ2-1

CDR3nt: TGTGCCAGCTATGACACTAGCGGAAGCTCCTACAATGAGCAGTTCTTC
CDR3aa: CASYDTSGSSYNEQFF
abundance: NA
v_gene: TRBV2
d_gene: TRBD2
j_gene: TRBJ2-1

CDR3nt: TGTGCCAGCAGCGTAGGCTCTGGCGTCTACGAGCAGTACTTC
CDR3aa: CASSVGSGVYEQYF
abundance: NA
v_gene: TRBV9
d_gene: NA
j_gene: TRBJ2-7

CDR3nt: TGTGCCAGCAGTCCCGTGGGGGAGAGTAACACCGGGGAGCTGTTTTTT
CDR3aa: CASSPVGESNTGELFF
abundance: NA
v_gene: TRBV27
d_gene: NA
j_gene: TRBJ2-2

CDR3nt: TGTGCCAGCAGCTTAGGGACTAGCGGCACAGATACGCAGTATTTT
CDR3aa: CASSLGTSGTDTQYF
abundance: NA
v_gene: TRBV7-2
d_gene: TRBD2
j_gene: TRBJ2-3

CDR3nt: TGTGCCAGTAGTATAGGACAGCTTATCCAAGAGACCCAGTACTTC
CDR3aa: CASSIGQLIQETQYF
abundance: NA
v_gene: TRBV19
d_gene: NA
j_gene: TRBJ2-5

CDR3nt: TGTGCCAGCAGGGTCCTGGGACCCTCTGGTTTGGCCTACGAGCAGTACTTC
CDR3aa: CASRVLGPSGLAYEQYF
abundance: NA
v_gene: TRBV5-4
d_gene: NA
j_gene: TRBJ2-7

CDR3nt: TGTGCCATCAGTCCCCGATCACTAGCGGGAGGGCCCCCCACCTACGAGCAGTACTTC
CDR3aa: CAISPRSLAGGPPTYEQYF
abundance: NA
v_gene: TRBV10-3
d_gene: TRBD2
j_gene: TRBJ2-7

CDR3nt: TGTGCCAGCTCACCGAGGACAGAGCGGTTAACAGATACGCAGTATTTT
CDR3aa: CASSPRTERLTDTQYF
abundance: NA
v_gene: TRBV18
d_gene: NA
j_gene: TRBJ2-3

CDR3nt: TGTGCCGAGTCTTGGGGGAACGAGCAGTACTTC
CDR3aa: CAESWGNEQYF
abundance: NA
v_gene: TRBV11-2
d_gene: NA
j_gene: TRBJ2-7

CDR3nt: TGTGCCAGCAGTTACTGGCCAGGGACCTACGAGCAGTACTTC
CDR3aa: CASSYWPGTYEQYF
abundance: NA
v_gene: TRBV6-5
d_gene: NA
j_gene: TRBJ2-7

CDR3nt: TGTGCCAGCAGTTTGCTAGCGGGAACCCAAGAGACCCAGTACTTC
CDR3aa: CASSLLAGTQETQYF
abundance: NA
v_gene: TRBV28
d_gene: TRBD2
j_gene: TRBJ2-5

CDR3nt: TGTGCCAGCAGCTCCACTAGCGGGATTCCCTACGAGCAGTACTTC
CDR3aa: CASSSTSGIPYEQYF
abundance: few
v_gene: TRBV7-2
d_gene: TRBD2
j_gene: TRBJ2-7

CDR3nt: TGTGCCAGCAGTTTGTCCGGGACGCTAAACAATGAGCAGTTCTTC
CDR3aa: CASSLSGTLNNEQFF
abundance: NA
v_gene: TRBV6-5
d_gene: NA
j_gene: TRBJ2-1